This T cell receptor beta chain was observed in a study of cytomegalovirus exposure and HLA in healthy donors. The assay was immunoSEQ multiplex PCR, and TCRdb's table has in-frame clones only and misses some. Of roughly 67,000 clones listed, roughly nine tenths are singletons. Per the germline V gene, CDR1 is SEHNR and CDR2 is FQNEAQ (reference sequence). The CDR3 loop spans 14 amino acids. The V segment lost 5 bases and the J segment 3 bases; nucleotides outside the gene matches: 7. The sequenced material came from PBMCs. This receptor was identified in a man aged 18-30 years in good health and CMV-seronegative. The rearrangement links TRBV7-9 to TRBJ2-7; 7 nucleotides agree with TRBD2. This CDR3 reads CASSLLAGDYEQYF. CDR3 nucleotide sequence: TGTGCCAGCAGCCTATTGGCGGGAGACTACGAGCAGTACTTC.